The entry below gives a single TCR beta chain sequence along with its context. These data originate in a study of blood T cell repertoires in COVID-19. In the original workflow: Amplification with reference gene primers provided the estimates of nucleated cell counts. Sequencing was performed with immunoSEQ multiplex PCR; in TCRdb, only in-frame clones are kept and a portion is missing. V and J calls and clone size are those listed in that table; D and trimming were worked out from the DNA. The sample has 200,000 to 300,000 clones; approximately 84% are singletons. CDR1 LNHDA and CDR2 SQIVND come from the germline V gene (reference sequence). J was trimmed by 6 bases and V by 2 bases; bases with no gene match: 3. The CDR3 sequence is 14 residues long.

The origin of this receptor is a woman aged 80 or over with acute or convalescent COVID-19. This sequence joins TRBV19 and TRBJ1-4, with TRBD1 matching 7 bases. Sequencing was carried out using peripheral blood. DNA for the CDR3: TGTGCCAGTAGTATACAACAGGGGCATGAAAAACTGTTTTTT. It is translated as CASSIQQGHEKLFF.